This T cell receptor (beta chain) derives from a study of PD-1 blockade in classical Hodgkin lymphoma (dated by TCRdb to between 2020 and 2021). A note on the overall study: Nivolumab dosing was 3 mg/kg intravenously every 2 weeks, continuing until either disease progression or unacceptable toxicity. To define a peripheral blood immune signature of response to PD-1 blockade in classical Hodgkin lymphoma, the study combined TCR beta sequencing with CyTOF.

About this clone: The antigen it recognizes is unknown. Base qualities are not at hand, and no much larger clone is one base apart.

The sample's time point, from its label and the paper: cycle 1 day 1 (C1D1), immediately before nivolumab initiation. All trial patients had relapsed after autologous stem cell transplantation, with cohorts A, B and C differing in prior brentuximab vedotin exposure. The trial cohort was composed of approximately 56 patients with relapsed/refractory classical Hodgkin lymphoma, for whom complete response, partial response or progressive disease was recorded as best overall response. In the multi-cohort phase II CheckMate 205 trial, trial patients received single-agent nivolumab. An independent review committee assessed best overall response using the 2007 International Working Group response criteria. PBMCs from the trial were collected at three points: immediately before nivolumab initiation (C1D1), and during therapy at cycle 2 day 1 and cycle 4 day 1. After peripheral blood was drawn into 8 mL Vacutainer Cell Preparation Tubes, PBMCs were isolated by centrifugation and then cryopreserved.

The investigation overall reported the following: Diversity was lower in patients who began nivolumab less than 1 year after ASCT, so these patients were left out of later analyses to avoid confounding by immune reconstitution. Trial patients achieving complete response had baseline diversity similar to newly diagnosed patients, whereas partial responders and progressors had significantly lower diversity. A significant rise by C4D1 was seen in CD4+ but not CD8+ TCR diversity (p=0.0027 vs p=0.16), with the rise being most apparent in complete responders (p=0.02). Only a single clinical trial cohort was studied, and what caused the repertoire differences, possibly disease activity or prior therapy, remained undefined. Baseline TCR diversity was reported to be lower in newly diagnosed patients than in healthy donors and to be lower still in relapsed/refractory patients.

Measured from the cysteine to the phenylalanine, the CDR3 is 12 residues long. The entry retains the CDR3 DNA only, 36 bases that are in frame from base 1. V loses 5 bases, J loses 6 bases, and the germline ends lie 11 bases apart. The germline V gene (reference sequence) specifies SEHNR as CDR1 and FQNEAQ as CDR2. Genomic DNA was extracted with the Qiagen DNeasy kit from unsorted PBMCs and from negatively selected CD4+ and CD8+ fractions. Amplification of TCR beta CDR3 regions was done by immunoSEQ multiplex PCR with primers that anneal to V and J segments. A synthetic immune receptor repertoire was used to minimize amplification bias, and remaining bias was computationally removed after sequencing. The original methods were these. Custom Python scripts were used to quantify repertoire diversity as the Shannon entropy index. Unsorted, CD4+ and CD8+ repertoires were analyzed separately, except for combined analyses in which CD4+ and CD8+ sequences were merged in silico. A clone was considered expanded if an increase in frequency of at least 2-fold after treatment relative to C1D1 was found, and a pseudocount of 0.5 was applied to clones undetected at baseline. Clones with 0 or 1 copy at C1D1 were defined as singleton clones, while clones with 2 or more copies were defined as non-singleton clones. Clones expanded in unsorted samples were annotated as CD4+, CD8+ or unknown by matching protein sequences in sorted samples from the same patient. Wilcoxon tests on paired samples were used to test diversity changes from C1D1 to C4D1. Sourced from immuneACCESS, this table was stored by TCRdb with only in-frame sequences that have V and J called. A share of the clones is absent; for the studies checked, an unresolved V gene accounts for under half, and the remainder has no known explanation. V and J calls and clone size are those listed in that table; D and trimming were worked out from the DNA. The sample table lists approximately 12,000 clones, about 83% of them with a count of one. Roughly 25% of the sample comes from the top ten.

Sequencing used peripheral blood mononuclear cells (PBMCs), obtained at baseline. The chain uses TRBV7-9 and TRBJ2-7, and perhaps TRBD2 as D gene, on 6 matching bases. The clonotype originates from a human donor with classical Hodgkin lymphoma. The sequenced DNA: TGTGCCAGCAGCGGGACTTCAGGCGAGCAGTACTTC. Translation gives CASSGTSGEQYF.